A selection of T cell receptor beta chains follows, all from one sample in a study of T cells in Graves' hyperthyroidism and ophthalmopathy. TCRdb called the multiplex PCR reads again in MiXCR, with one record for every CDR3 protein. The profile covers over 650,000 distinct CDR3 sequences, with over 15% appearing a single time and roughly 8% taken by the ten largest. The sample comprised blood. The source of these receptors is a man younger than 30 with Graves' hyperthyroidism. Both conserved end residues are part of each CDR3. The D gene is left open where the match is weak. Some rows mark clone size as missing; the rest say once, few, many or name a class of expanded clone.

>13|.|TRBJ2-7|TRBV29-1|TRBD2
CSVGLADATAQYF
TGCAGCGTTGGACTAGCGGATGCTACGGCGCAGTACTTC
>14|few|TRBJ1-1|TRBV27|.
CASSLVAGASEAFF
TGTGCCAGCAGTTTAGTGGCAGGGGCCAGTGAAGCTTTCTTT
>13|.|TRBJ1-2|TRBV7-8|.
CASSPGSRYGYTF
TGTGCCAGCAGTCCCGGGTCCCGCTATGGCTACACCTTC
>13|many|TRBJ2-5|TRBV3-1|.
CASSQDSQETQYF
TGTGCCAGCAGCCAAGACAGCCAAGAGACCCAGTACTTC
>14|few|TRBJ2-7|TRBV27|.
CASSLSRQSYEQYF
TGTGCCAGCAGTTTAAGTAGACAGTCCTACGAGCAGTACTTC
>12|few|TRBJ2-7|TRBV6-1|TRBD1
CASTQGTREQYF
TGTGCCAGCACACAGGGGACGAGGGAGCAGTACTTC
>12|few|TRBJ1-4|TRBV6-1|.
CASRGDSGKLFF
TGTGCCAGCAGGGGAGACAGTGGGAAACTGTTTTTT
>15|.|TRBJ2-3|TRBV4-2|.
CASSLDPGDTDTQYF
TGTGCCAGCAGCCTAGATCCGGGAGACACAGATACGCAGTATTTT
>14|few|TRBJ1-2|TRBV5-1|.
CASSGPGARGGYTF
TGCGCCAGCAGCGGGCCGGGGGCCCGTGGGGGCTACACCTTC
>13|many|TRBJ2-7|TRBV5-1|TRBD1
CASGRTGGHEQYF
TGCGCCAGCGGACGGACAGGGGGCCACGAGCAGTACTTC
>20|few|TRBJ2-7|TRBV5-8|TRBD1
CASSLVSRDRVHPTSYEQYF
TGTGCCAGCAGCTTGGTTTCGCGGGACAGGGTTCACCCGACGTCCTACGAGCAGTACTTC
>17|many|TRBJ2-3|TRBV27|.
CASSPSPVLPSTDTQYF
TGTGCCAGCAGTCCATCCCCGGTACTTCCCAGCACAGATACGCAGTATTTT
>13|many|TRBJ1-1|TRBV3-1|.
CASSRQGRSEAFF
TGTGCCAGCAGCCGGCAGGGTAGGTCTGAAGCTTTCTTT
>16|few|TRBJ2-5|TRBV2|TRBD2
CASSWASGSNVETQYF
TGTGCCAGCAGTTGGGCTAGCGGGAGTAACGTGGAGACCCAGTACTTC
>16|.|TRBJ2-2|TRBV15|.
CATSRDRDTYTGELFF
TGTGCCACCAGCAGAGATCGAGACACTTACACCGGGGAGCTGTTTTTT
>14|many|TRBJ2-7|TRBV7-9|.
CASSSAVHYYEQYF
TGTGCCAGCAGCTCAGCCGTACATTACTACGAGCAGTACTTC
>11|many|TRBJ2-5|TRBV12-3/TRBV12-4|.
CASSFEETQYF
TGTGCCAGCAGTTTCGAAGAGACCCAGTACTTC
>14|.|TRBJ2-1|TRBV30|.
CAWGWRGGKDEQFF
TGTGCCTGGGGATGGAGGGGAGGAAAAGATGAGCAGTTCTTC
>14|.|TRBJ1-5|TRBV2|TRBD1
CASTGTDSNQPQHF
TGTGCCAGCACCGGGACAGATAGCAATCAGCCCCAGCATTTT
>14|.|TRBJ2-2|TRBV7-3|TRBD1
CASSLTGGDGELFF
TGTGCCAGCAGTCTTACAGGGGGCGATGGGGAGCTGTTTTTT
>14|.|TRBJ1-5|TRBV10-3|TRBD1
CAISGTGGSQPQHF
TGTGCCATCAGTGGGACAGGGGGGAGCCAGCCCCAGCATTTT
>14|.|TRBJ2-3|TRBV6-1|.
CASSRLGGSDTQYF
TGTGCCAGCAGCAGACTAGGGGGGTCGGATACGCAGTATTTT
>15|.|TRBJ2-7|TRBV19|.
CASSIEAGRSYEQYF
TGTGCCAGTAGTATAGAGGCAGGTCGAAGCTACGAGCAGTACTTC
>13|many|TRBJ1-2|TRBV6-5|.
CASSYRPLYGYTF
TGTGCCAGCAGTTACCGGCCCTTATATGGCTACACCTTC
>12|many|TRBJ2-2|TRBV30|.
CAWMVHTGELFF
TGTGCCTGGATGGTACACACCGGGGAGCTGTTTTTT
>13|few|TRBJ1-4|TRBV5-6|.
CASSNRGNEKLFF
TGTGCCAGCAGCAATAGGGGGAATGAAAAACTGTTTTTT
>15|.|TRBJ2-1|TRBV10-3|TRBD2
CAISEGGSRFNEQFF
TGTGCCATCAGTGAAGGCGGGAGTAGGTTCAATGAGCAGTTCTTC
>13|many|TRBJ2-7|TRBV28|.
CASSFLPVYEQYF
TGTGCCAGCAGTTTTCTGCCAGTGTACGAGCAGTACTTC
>14|many|TRBJ2-7|TRBV28|TRBD1
CASSSPGQDYEQYF
TGTGCCAGCAGTTCCCCCGGACAGGACTACGAGCAGTACTTC
>16|few|TRBJ2-3|TRBV11-3|TRBD1
CASSQTGGYITDTQYF
TGTGCCAGCAGCCAGACAGGGGGCTACATCACAGATACGCAGTATTTT
>13|.|TRBJ2-1|TRBV15|.
CATSREVENEQFF
TGTGCCACCAGCAGAGAAGTGGAGAATGAGCAGTTCTTC
>15|few|TRBJ1-1|TRBV5-1|TRBD1
CASRIQGAAGTEAFF
TGCGCCAGCAGGATACAGGGGGCTGCCGGCACTGAAGCTTTCTTT
>14|.|TRBJ2-7|TRBV28|TRBD2
CASSGAGSQYEQYF
TGTGCCAGCAGCGGAGCGGGATCGCAGTACGAGCAGTACTTC
>12|many|TRBJ1-6|TRBV20-1|.
CSATTTNSPLHF
TGCAGTGCAACTACTACTAATTCACCCCTCCACTTT
>14|.|TRBJ1-1|TRBV30|.
CAWGELGGHTEAFF
TGTGCCTGGGGGGAGCTAGGAGGGCACACTGAAGCTTTCTTT
>14|few|TRBJ1-5|TRBV6-1|.
CASSPGQLNQPQHF
TGTGCCAGCAGCCCTGGACAGCTTAATCAGCCCCAGCATTTT
>13|many|TRBJ2-5|TRBV11-1|.
CASSLISGLGQYF
TGTGCCAGCAGCTTAATCTCCGGTCTGGGACAGTACTTC
>15|few|TRBJ1-3|TRBV9|.
CASSVTSGYGNTIYF
TGTGCCAGCAGCGTGACTTCAGGGTACGGAAACACCATATATTTT
>15|many|TRBJ2-7|TRBV29-1|.
CSVGPERGSSYEQYF
TGCAGCGTCGGTCCTGAACGGGGGAGCTCCTACGAGCAGTACTTC
>12|.|TRBJ2-5|TRBV19|.
CASSTSRGTQYF
TGTGCCAGTAGCACGTCCAGGGGGACCCAGTACTTC
>11|few|TRBJ2-7|TRBV10-3|.
CAIGTSYEQYF
TGTGCCATCGGGACCTCCTACGAGCAGTACTTC
>14|.|TRBJ2-3|TRBV6-6|.
CASSYSTLVDTQYF
TGTGCCAGCAGTTACTCGACTTTGGTGGATACGCAGTATTTT
>14|.|TRBJ2-3|TRBV29-1|TRBD1
CSVPRQGAADTQYF
TGCAGCGTACCGAGACAGGGGGCGGCAGATACGCAGTATTTT
>13|many|TRBJ2-7|TRBV2|.
CASRSTYSYEQYF
TGTGCCAGTAGATCAACCTACTCCTACGAGCAGTACTTC
>17|.|TRBJ2-3|TRBV9|TRBD1
CASSVEAGTGRSSTQYF
TGTGCCAGCAGCGTAGAAGCCGGGACAGGCCGTTCGAGTACGCAGTATTTT
>15|once|TRBJ2-1|TRBV6-1|.
CASSIGGPPYNEQFF
TGTGCCAGCAGCATAGGGGGACCCCCCTACAATGAGCAGTTCTTC
>16|many|TRBJ2-1|TRBV6-1|.
CASSTVLRGLHNEQFF
TGTGCCAGCAGTACTGTCCTGCGGGGACTGCACAATGAGCAGTTCTTC
>16|.|TRBJ2-2|TRBV19|TRBD2
CASSRAGKSNTGELFF
TGTGCCAGTAGTAGAGCGGGGAAATCGAACACCGGGGAGCTGTTTTTT
>11|.|TRBJ2-4|TRBV2|.
CASLQGNIQYF
TGTGCCAGCCTGCAGGGGAACATTCAGTACTTC
>17|few|TRBJ2-1|TRBV7-3|TRBD2
CASSLRTSGSSYNEQFF
TGTGCCAGCAGCTTAAGGACTAGCGGAAGCTCCTACAATGAGCAGTTCTTC
>16|.|TRBJ2-1|TRBV24-1|TRBD2
CATSDVSGGSYNEQFF
TGTGCCACCAGTGACGTAAGCGGGGGCTCCTACAATGAGCAGTTCTTC
>15|many|TRBJ2-7|TRBV7-2|TRBD2
CASSLISGRGYEQYF
TGTGCCAGCAGCTTGATTTCCGGGAGGGGGTACGAGCAGTACTTC
>16|many|TRBJ2-3|TRBV27|TRBD1
CASSPGTGVPTDTQYF
TGTGCCAGCAGCCCCGGGACAGGGGTCCCCACAGATACGCAGTATTTT
>12|.|TRBJ2-7|TRBV2|.
CASTRVGYEQYF
TGTGCCAGCACGCGGGTGGGCTACGAGCAGTACTTC
>15|many|TRBJ2-1|TRBV28|TRBD2
CASRVGGSSYNEQFF
TGTGCCAGCAGGGTTGGCGGGAGCTCCTACAATGAGCAGTTCTTC
>15|few|TRBJ2-5|TRBV11-2|.
CASSPGAGGRETQYF
TGTGCCAGCAGCCCCGGAGCGGGCGGTAGGGAGACCCAGTACTTC
>15|many|TRBJ1-1|TRBV5-1|TRBD1
CASSTRTGEGTEAFF
TGCGCCAGCAGCACCCGGACAGGGGAGGGCACTGAAGCTTTCTTT
>15|many|TRBJ2-7|TRBV11-3|TRBD1
CASSGGQGAPYEQYF
TGTGCCAGCAGCGGCGGACAGGGTGCTCCCTACGAGCAGTACTTC
>15|.|TRBJ2-1|TRBV19|.
CASSIEARSYNEQFF
TGTGCCAGTAGTATAGAGGCGCGGTCCTACAATGAGCAGTTCTTC
>15|few|TRBJ2-1|TRBV5-1|TRBD2
CASSWTSGSRDEQFF
TGCGCCAGCAGCTGGACTAGCGGGAGTCGCGATGAGCAGTTCTTC